Below are 6 T cell receptor beta chains sequenced from a single sample in a study of T cell responses to AZD1222 COVID-19 vaccine. Measured with immunoSEQ multiplex PCR; TCRdb has only the in-frame clones, and not every one. The sample lists around 58,000 clones, 84% occurring once. The sample consisted of peripheral blood, taken on day 0 of AZD1222 vaccination. The receptors come from an adult in good health.

The chain recombines TRBV7-2 with TRBJ2-2, with 7 positions matching TRBD1. The CDR3 extends over 14 amino acids. The junction had 4 bases not matched to a gene; V was cut back by 3 bases and J by 6 bases. CDR1 is SGHTA and CDR2 is FQGNSA in the germline V gene. The CDR3 region has the DNA TGTGCCAGCAGCTTGACAGGGAGAGCCGGGGAGCTGTTTTTT. Its translation is CASSLTGRAGELFF.

The rearrangement links TRBV7-2 to TRBJ2-7; 10 nucleotides match TRBD2. CDR3 length equals 15 residues. Unmatched junction bases numbered 6, after V lost 3 bases and J lost 4 bases. Germline CDR1 and CDR2: SGHTA and FQGNSA. CDR3 residues: CASSFASGRGYEQYF. The CDR3 DNA follows: TGTGCCAGCAGCTTTGCTAGCGGGAGAGGGTACGAGCAGTACTTC. The full variable domain, its missing parts supplied by reference TRBV7-2 and TRBJ2-7, is GAGVSQSPSNKVTEKGKDVELRCDPISGHTALYWYRQSLGQGLEFLIYFQGNSAPDKSGLPSDRFSAERTGGSVSTLTIQRTQQEDSAVYLCASSFASGRGYEQYFGPGTRLTVT.

This chain connects TRBV4-1 to TRBJ2-5; a weak D match, TRBD2 (5 bases). The germline V gene has CDR1 MGHRA and CDR2 YSYEKL. V was cut by 0 bases and J by 7 bases, with 12 bases left in between. CDR3 length: 14 amino acids. This chain's CDR3 is CASSQDVRAGTQYF. The CDR3 region has the DNA TGCGCCAGCAGCCAAGATGTCCGGGCGGGGACCCAGTACTTC.

This clone was counted only a few times. Other DNA sequences within the sample encode an identical CDR3. The CDR3 protein is CASSPRQGVYEQYV. The CDR3 DNA follows: TGTGCCAGCTCACCACGCCAGGGTGTCTACGAGCAGTACGTC. The gene calls are TRBV18 and TRBJ2-7, with D possibly being TRBD1 (5 bases). In germline, CDR1 is KGHSH, CDR2 LQKENI. Trimming stripped 1 base from V and 3 bases from J, with 10 bases between. This CDR3 has 14 amino acids.

The chain combines TRBV9 with TRBJ2-3; 9 bases line up with TRBD2. Germline CDR1 SGDLS, CDR2 YYNGEE. J was trimmed by 1 base and V by 0 bases; bases with no gene match: 3. The CDR3 spans 16 residues. The CDR3 loop reads CASSVGPSGGTDTQYF. CDR3 coding DNA: TGTGCCAGCAGCGTAGGCCCTAGCGGGGGCACAGATACGCAGTATTTT.

This clone was detected only once. V usage is TRBV6-5 and J usage is TRBJ1-5; D remains ambiguous. The germline V gene has CDR1 MNHEY and CDR2 SVGAGI. The CDR3 runs 15 residues. V was pared by 6 bases and J by 7 bases, with 19 bases between. CDR3 bases: TGTGCCAGCAGCATCATGTGGGGAAAAGAACAGCCCCAGCATTTT. Translation: CASSIMWGKEQPQHF.